Given below is one T cell receptor (beta chain) in context. Using immunoSEQ multiplex PCR, the repertoire was profiled, and TCRdb retains in-frame clones only, with some absent. Among roughly 190,000 clones listed, roughly 87% were seen once. The data are from a study of blood T cell repertoires in COVID-19. This sequence was found in a woman between 25 and 40 years old who had recovered from COVID-19. The specimen was PBMCs or T cells enriched from blood (not recorded which).

The CDR3 spells CAIAQDPDQPQHF. CDR3 nucleotides: TGTGCCATCGCGCAGGATCCCGATCAGCCCCAGCATTTT. The chain employs TRBV10-3 and TRBJ1-5; D is uncertain. Between the trimmed V and J ends, which lost 8 bases and 5 bases, there was a span of 13 bases. The CDR3 loop spans 13 amino acids. The germline gives CDR1 ENHRY, CDR2 SYGVKD.